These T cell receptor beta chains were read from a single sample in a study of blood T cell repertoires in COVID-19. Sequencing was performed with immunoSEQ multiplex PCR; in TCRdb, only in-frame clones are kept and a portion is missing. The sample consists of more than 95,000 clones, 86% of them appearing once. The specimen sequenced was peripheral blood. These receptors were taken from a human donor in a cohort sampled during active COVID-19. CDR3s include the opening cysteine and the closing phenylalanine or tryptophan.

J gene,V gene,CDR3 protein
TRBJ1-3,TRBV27,CASSATSGTGDNTIYF
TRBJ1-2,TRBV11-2,CASSPPQDYGYTF
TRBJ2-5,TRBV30,CAWAPGTSGRGETQYF
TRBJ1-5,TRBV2,CASTGQGNQPQHF
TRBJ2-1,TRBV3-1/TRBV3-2,CASSQGGKWDYNEQFF
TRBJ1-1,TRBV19,CASSIRGQGTLITEAFF
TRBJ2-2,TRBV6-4,CASKKTPTGLANTGELFF
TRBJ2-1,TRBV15,CATRRTVSGNEQFF
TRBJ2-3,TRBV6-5,CASSYSTLAGDTQYF
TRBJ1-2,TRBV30,CAWIRGTSLPYGYTF
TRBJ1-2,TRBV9,CASSVDSQARGYTF
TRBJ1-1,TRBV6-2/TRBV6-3,CASSYPIVDSESYGNTEAFF
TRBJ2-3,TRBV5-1,CASSLSGPTDTQYF
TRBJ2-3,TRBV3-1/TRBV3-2,CASSGKGGTDTQYF
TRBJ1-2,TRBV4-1,CASSQAKTSGTYDYTF
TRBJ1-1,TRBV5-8,CASSPVEIMNTEAFF
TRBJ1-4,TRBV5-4,CASSSEPRPGEKLFF
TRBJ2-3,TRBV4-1,CASSQEKRSTDTQYF
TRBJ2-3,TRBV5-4,CASTATSTDTQYF
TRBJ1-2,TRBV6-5,CASSLDSSLNYGYTF
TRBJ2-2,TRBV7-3,CASSFRATGWRSTGELFF
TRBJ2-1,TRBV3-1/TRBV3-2,CASSARLSSSYNEQFF
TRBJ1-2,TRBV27,CASSRTGDYGYTF
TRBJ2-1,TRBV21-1,CASSKEGDSYNEQFF
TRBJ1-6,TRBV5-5,CASSFITVSPLHF